The rows below give T cell receptor beta chains drawn from one sample of a study of identical twins. TCRdb re-called the 5' RACE reads with MiXCR, one entry per CDR3 protein. The sample contains about 1.7 million distinct CDR3 sequences, about 31% of which appear only once. The specimen was cord blood. The receptors originated from a newborn girl in good health. The CDR3 runs from the conserved cysteine through the conserved F or W. D genes are given only for firm matches. Only some rows state a clone size, as once, few, many or a class for expanded clones.

CDR3 DNA	CDR3 protein	J gene	V gene	D gene	clone size
TGTGCCAGCAGCCAAGAAAGGGGAGTCCCAGATACGCAGTATTTT	CASSQERGVPDTQYF	TRBJ2-3	TRBV4-2	.	.
TGTGCCAGCAGCGTAAGACAGGGGAACGATTTATCGGAGACCCAGTACTTC	CASSVRQGNDLSETQYF	TRBJ2-5	TRBV7-8	TRBD1	.
TGTGCCAGCAGCACACCGGGACAGGGGGCGCCTAGCAATCAGCCCCAGCATTTT	CASSTPGQGAPSNQPQHF	TRBJ1-5	TRBV7-2	TRBD1	.
TGTGCCAGCAGTCCCTCGGGACAGGGGGCAGATACGCAGTATTTT	CASSPSGQGADTQYF	TRBJ2-3	TRBV12-3/TRBV12-4	TRBD1	few
TGTGCCAGCAAGCGGGGCCGGGGGGGAGAGACCCAGTACTTC	CASKRGRGGETQYF	TRBJ2-5	TRBV6-1	TRBD2	.
TGCGCCAGCAGCTTGGTTCCCGGGGGCAATCAGCCCCAGCATTTT	CASSLVPGGNQPQHF	TRBJ1-5	TRBV5-1	.	many
TGTGCCACCGGGACGGTGAACACTGAAGCTTTCTTT	CATGTVNTEAFF	TRBJ1-1	TRBV10-3	.	few
TGTGCCAGCAGCTTAGCGCTAGGCTACACAGATACGCAGTATTTT	CASSLALGYTDTQYF	TRBJ2-3	TRBV7-2	.	.
TGTGCCAGCAGTATCGGACAGGGGGTTGAAGCTTTCTTT	CASSIGQGVEAFF	TRBJ1-1	TRBV27	TRBD1	.
TGTGCCAGCAGCCAAGATCAGGGCTCGGTTTACGAGCAGTACTTC	CASSQDQGSVYEQYF	TRBJ2-7	TRBV4-2	.	.
TGCAGCGTTGAAGAGGGACCCAATCAGCCCCAGCATTTT	CSVEEGPNQPQHF	TRBJ1-5	TRBV29-1	.	.
TGTGCCAGCAGTGTATACAGCTCTGGGGCCAACGTCCTGACTTTC	CASSVYSSGANVLTF	TRBJ2-6	TRBV28	.	many
TGTGCCAGCAGTTACACCTGGGGCTCCTACAATGAGCAGTTCTTC	CASSYTWGSYNEQFF	TRBJ2-1	TRBV6-2/TRBV6-3	.	.
TGCGCCAGCAGCTGGGGGGACAGGGACCACAATGAGCAGTTCTTC	CASSWGDRDHNEQFF	TRBJ2-1	TRBV5-1	TRBD1	few
TGTGCCAGCAGCTTAGAACGGGGGCGTAACACTGAAGCTTTCTTT	CASSLERGRNTEAFF	TRBJ1-1	TRBV7-2	.	.
TGTGCCAGCAGTTCCTCAAGGCTCCGAGGACTAGCGGGGGCTAGAGACTACGAGCAGTACTTC	CASSSSRLRGLAGARDYEQYF	TRBJ2-7	TRBV12-3/TRBV12-4	TRBD2	few
TGTGCCAGCAGTGTCAACCATCTAGCGTTCACCTACGAGCAGTACTTC	CASSVNHLAFTYEQYF	TRBJ2-7	TRBV25-1	.	few
TGTGCCAGCAGCTTAGGGGGACTAGCTATCTACGAGCAGTTCTTC	CASSLGGLAIYEQFF	TRBJ2-1	TRBV7-2	TRBD2	.
TGTGCCAGCAGTTTAACCAGGAACGCTGAAGCTTTCTTT	CASSLTRNAEAFF	TRBJ1-1	TRBV12-3/TRBV12-4	.	.
TGTGCCAGCAGCTTAGGGCCTAGCGGGGCCTCCTACGAGCAGTACTTC	CASSLGPSGASYEQYF	TRBJ2-7	TRBV7-8	TRBD2	.
TGCAGTGCTGGACCACCTGGGACGGCTCACTACGAGCAGTACTTC	CSAGPPGTAHYEQYF	TRBJ2-7	TRBV20-1	.	few
TGTGCCAGCAGCAATCGGGCGGGCACAGATACGCAGTATTTT	CASSNRAGTDTQYF	TRBJ2-3	TRBV7-2	.	.
TGCAGTGCCCCTGTCCACGGGAGGAATGAGCAGTACTTC	CSAPVHGRNEQYF	TRBJ2-5	TRBV20-1	TRBD2	once
TGCAGTGCAGTGGGGACTTCAACCAATGAGCGGTTCTTC	CSAVGTSTNERFF	TRBJ2-1	TRBV20-1	.	.
TGTGCCAGCACAGACAGGGGGATGAGCTCCTACGAGCAGTACTTC	CASTDRGMSSYEQYF	TRBJ2-7	TRBV28	TRBD1	.